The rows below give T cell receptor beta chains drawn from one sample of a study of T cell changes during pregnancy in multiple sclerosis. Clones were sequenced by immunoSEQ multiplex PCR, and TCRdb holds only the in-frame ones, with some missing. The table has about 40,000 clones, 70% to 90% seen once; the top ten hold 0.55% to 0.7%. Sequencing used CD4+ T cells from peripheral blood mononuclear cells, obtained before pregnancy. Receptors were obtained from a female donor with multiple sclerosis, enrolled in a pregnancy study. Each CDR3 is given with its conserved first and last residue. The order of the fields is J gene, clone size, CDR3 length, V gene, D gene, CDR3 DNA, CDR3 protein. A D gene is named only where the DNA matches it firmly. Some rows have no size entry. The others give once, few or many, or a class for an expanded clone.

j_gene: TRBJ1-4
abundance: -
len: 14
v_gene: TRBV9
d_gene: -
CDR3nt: TGTGCCAGCAGCCCCCAGGGAGGAGATGAAAAACTGTTTTTT
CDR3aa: CASSPQGGDEKLFF

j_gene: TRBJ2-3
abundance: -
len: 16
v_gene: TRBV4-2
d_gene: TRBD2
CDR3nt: TGTGCCAGCAGCCAAGAACTAGCGGGGTCCTCAGATACGCAGTATTTT
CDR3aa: CASSQELAGSSDTQYF

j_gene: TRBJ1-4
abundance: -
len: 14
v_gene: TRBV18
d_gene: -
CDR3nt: TGTGCCAGCTCACCACAGGGGGTTGGAGAAAAACTGTTTTTT
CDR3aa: CASSPQGVGEKLFF

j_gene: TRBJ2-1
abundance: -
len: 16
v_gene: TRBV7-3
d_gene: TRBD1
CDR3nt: TGTGCCAGCAGCTTGGTTGGACAGGGACCCTACAATGAGCAGTTCTTC
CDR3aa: CASSLVGQGPYNEQFF

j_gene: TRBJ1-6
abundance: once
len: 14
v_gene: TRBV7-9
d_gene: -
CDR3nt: TGTGCCAGCAGCCCGGTGGCCGGGTATTCACCCCTCCACTTT
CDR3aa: CASSPVAGYSPLHF

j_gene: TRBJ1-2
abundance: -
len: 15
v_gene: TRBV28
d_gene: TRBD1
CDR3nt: TGTGCCAGCAGTTTATTGGACAGGGGGAGGTATGGCTACACCTTC
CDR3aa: CASSLLDRGRYGYTF

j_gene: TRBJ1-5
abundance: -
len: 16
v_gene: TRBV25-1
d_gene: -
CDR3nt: TGTGCCAGCAGTGAAGCGGGGGTAGGGATAAATCAGCCCCAGCATTTT
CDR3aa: CASSEAGVGINQPQHF

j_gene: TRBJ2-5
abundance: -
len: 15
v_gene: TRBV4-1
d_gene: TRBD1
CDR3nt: TGCGCCAGCAGCCAAGGGTGGGGGACAGGGGAGACCCAGTACTTC
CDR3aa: CASSQGWGTGETQYF

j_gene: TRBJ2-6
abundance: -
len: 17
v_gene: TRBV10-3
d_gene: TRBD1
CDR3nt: TGTGCCATCAGTGGGGGACAGGCCATCCCCGGGGCCAACGTCCTGACTTTC
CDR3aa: CAISGGQAIPGANVLTF

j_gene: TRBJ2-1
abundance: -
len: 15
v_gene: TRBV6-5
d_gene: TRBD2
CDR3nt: TGTGCCAGCACCCTAGCGGGGAGGACTTACGATGAGCAGTTCTTC
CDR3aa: CASTLAGRTYDEQFF

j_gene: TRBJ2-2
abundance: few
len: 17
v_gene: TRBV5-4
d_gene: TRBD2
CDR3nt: TGTGCCAGCAGCTTGGCCGGCAGCGGGGGGGCGAGCGGGGAGCTGTTTTTT
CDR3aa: CASSLAGSGGASGELFF

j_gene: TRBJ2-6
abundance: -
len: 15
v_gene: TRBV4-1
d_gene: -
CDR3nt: TGCGCCAGCAGCCGAGGGGGTAAAGGGGCCAACGTCCTGACTTTC
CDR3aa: CASSRGGKGANVLTF

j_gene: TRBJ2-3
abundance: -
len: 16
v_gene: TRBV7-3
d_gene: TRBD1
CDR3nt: TGTGCCAGCAGCTCACGCCGGACAGGGAGTCCAGATACGCAGTATTTT
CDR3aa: CASSSRRTGSPDTQYF

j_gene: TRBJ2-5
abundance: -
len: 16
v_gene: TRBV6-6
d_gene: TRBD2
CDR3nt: TGTGCCAGCAGTACTCCGGGACTAGTATCACAAGAGACCCAGTACTTC
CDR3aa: CASSTPGLVSQETQYF

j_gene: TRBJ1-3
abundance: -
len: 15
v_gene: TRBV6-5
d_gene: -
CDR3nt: TGTGCCAGCAGTTACCAGGGGAGCTCTGGAAACACCATATATTTT
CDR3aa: CASSYQGSSGNTIYF

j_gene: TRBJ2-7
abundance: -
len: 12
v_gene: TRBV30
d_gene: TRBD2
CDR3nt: TGTGCCTGGAGTGTCTCGGGACTAGCGTGGACCTTC
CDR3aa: CAWSVSGLAWTF

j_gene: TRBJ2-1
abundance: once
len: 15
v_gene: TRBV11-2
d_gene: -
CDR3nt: TGTGCCAGCAGCTTTCCCCTCGGGACTTCCAATGAGCAGTTCTTC
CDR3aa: CASSFPLGTSNEQFF

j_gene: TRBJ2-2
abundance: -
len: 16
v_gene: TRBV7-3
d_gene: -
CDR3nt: TGTGCCAGCAGTCCTACAGGGGGGGGCGGGACCGGGGAGCTGTTTTTT
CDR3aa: CASSPTGGGGTGELFF

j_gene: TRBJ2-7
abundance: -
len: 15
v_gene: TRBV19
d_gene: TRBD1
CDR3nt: TGTGCCAGTAGCGCCACAGGGGGCCTAACCTACGAGCAGTACTTC
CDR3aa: CASSATGGLTYEQYF

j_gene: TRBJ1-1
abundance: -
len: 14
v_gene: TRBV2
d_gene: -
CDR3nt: TGTGCCAGCCGCGGGGGGCGGCAGCACACTGAAGCTTTCTTT
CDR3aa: CASRGGRQHTEAFF

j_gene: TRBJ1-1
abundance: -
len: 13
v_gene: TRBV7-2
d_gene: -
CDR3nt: TGTGCCAGCAGTAGGGGGGGGGCCTATGAAGCTTTCTTT
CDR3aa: CASSRGGAYEAFF

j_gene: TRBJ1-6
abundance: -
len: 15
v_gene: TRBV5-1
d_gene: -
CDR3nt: TGCGCCAGCAGCCGGGGAACGGGTGTAGGGTCACCCCTCCACTTT
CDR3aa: CASSRGTGVGSPLHF

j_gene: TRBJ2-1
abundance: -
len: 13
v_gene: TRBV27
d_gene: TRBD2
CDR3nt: TGTGCCAGCAGTTCACGGGGGGGCAATGAGCAGTTCTTC
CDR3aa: CASSSRGGNEQFF

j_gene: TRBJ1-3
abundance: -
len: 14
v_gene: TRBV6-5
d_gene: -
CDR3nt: TGTGCCAGCGGTAAAAGCCGATCTGGAAACACCATATATTTT
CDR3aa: CASGKSRSGNTIYF

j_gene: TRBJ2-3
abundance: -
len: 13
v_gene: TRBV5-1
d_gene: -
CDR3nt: TGCGCCAGCAAGAGGGAGATCACAGATACGCAGTATTTT
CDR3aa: CASKREITDTQYF

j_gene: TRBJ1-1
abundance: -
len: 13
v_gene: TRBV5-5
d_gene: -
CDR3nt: TGTGCCAGCAGCTTAGCGGCGCTGACTGAAGCTTTCTTT
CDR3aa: CASSLAALTEAFF

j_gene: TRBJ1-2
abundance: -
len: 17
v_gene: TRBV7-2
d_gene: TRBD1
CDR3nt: TGTGCCAGCAGGTTGGGTCCCGGGACAGGGGCCTCGGGGGGCTACACCTTC
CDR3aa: CASRLGPGTGASGGYTF

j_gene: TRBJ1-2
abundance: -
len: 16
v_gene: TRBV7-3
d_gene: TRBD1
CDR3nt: TGTGCCAGCAGCTTAGGACCCTCGACAGGGGGCGATGGCTACACCTTC
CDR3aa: CASSLGPSTGGDGYTF

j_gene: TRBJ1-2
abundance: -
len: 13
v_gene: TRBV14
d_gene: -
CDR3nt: TGTGCCAGCAGCCAAGGACAGAACTATGGCTACACCTTC
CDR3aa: CASSQGQNYGYTF

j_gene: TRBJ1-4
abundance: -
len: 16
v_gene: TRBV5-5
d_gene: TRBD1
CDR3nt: TGTGCCAGCAGCTGGGGGGACAGGGGGGAGAATGAAAAACTGTTTTTT
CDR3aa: CASSWGDRGENEKLFF